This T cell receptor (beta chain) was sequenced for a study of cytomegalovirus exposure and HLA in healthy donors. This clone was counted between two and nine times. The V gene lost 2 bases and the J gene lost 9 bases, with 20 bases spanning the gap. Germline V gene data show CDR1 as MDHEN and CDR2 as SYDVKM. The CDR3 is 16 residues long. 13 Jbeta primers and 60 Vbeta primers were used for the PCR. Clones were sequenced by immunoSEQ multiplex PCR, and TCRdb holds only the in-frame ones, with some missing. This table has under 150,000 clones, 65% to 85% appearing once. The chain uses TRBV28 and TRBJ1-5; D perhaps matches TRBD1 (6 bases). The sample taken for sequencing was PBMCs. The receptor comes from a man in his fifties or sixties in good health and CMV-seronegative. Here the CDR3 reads CASSLEGGTRVGPQHF. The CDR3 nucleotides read TGTGCCAGCAGTTTAGAGGGGGGGACACGAGTGGGGCCCCAGCATTTT.